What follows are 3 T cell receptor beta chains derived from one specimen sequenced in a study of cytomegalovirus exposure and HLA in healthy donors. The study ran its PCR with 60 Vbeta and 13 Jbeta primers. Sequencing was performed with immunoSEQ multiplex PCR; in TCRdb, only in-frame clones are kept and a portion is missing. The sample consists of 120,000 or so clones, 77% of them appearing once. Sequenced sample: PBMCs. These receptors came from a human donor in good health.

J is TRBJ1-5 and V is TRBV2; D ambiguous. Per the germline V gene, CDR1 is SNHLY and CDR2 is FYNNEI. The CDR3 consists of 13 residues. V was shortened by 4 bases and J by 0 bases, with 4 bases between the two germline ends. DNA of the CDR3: TGTGCCAGCAGTGTTCATAGCAATCAGCCCCAGCATTTT. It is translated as CASSVHSNQPQHF.

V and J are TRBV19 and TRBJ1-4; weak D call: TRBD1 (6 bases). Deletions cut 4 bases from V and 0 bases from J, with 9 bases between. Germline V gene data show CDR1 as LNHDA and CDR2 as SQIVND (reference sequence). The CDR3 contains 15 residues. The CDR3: CASSTTGTTNEKLFF. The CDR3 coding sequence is TGTGCCAGTAGTACCACAGGGACAACTAATGAAAAACTGTTTTTT.

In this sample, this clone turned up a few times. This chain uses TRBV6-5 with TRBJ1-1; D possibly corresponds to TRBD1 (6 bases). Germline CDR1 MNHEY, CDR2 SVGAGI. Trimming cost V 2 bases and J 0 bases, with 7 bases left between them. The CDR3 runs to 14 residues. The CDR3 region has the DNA TGTGCCAGCAGTTACCAGGGGCTGAACACTGAAGCTTTCTTT. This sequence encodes CASSYQGLNTEAFF.